Given below is one TCR beta chain in context. TCRdb's copy holds only in-frame clones and misses some; the assay was immunoSEQ multiplex PCR. The top ten clones hold roughly 1.1% of a sample with about 140,000 clones, 90% of them seen once. The record originates from a study of OX40 agonist ivuxolimab in advanced cancers. Study summary: Ivuxolimab, an agonist antibody against OX40 (CD134), was given to patients.

The V gene's germline CDR1 is MDHEN and CDR2 SYDVKM. J lost 10 bases, V lost 3 bases, and 8 bases had no gene match. The CDR3 sequence is 14 residues long. Cycle 7 day 1, cycle 4 day 1, and baseline were the timepoints at which blood was sampled. The chain joins TRBV28 to TRBJ2-1; 8 bases are a match to TRBD2. The material sequenced was CD4+ or CD8+ T cells sorted from blood, taken in a trial of the OX40 agonist ivuxolimab. The sequence was obtained from an adult with an advanced solid tumor such as melanoma, head and neck, liver or kidney cancer. CDR3 nucleotides: TGTGCCAGCAGTTTGACGGTAGCGGGATCGGAGCAGTTCTTC. Protein: CASSLTVAGSEQFF.